The present entry profiles one T cell receptor (beta chain) with its context. The data were taken from a study of blood T cells in healthy people across ages. Next came a second PCR, run for 7 to 11 cycles, which used a sample-barcoded 5' primer along with a J-beta primer mix. TCRdb redid the calling of the 5' RACE reads with MiXCR, one entry per CDR3 protein. The sample shows over 300,000 distinct CDR3 sequences, about 52% of them seen only once. Germline V gene sequence: CDR1 DFQATT, CDR2 SNEGSKA (reference sequence). CDR3 length equals 15 residues. V was cut by 0 bases and J by 2 bases, with 11 bases left in between.

The chain uses TRBV20-1 and TRBJ1-5, with D tentatively TRBD1 (6 bases). The clonotype was recovered from a man in his fifties or sixties in good health. Sequences were obtained from blood. The CDR3 DNA reads TGCAGTGCTAGAGATCGGACAGTAGGCAATCAGCCCCAGCATTTT. It is translated as CSARDRTVGNQPQHF.